This T cell receptor beta chain comes out of a study of blood T cell repertoires in COVID-19. On the study more broadly: Donors in the United States, Italy and Spain gave samples during acute or convalescent COVID-19. T cells, B-cell-depleted T cells, or PBMCs supplied cDNA or gDNA.

This clone occurred a few times. The authors' processing: Nucleated cell counts were estimated from reference gene primer amplification. The repertoire was sequenced with immunoSEQ multiplex PCR; TCRdb's copy has only in-frame clones and lacks some. V and J calls and clone size are copied from that table; D and trimming were computed from the DNA. The sample has tens of thousands of clones, around 90% seen once; the top ten hold about a tenth. The TCR was taken from a woman in her 40s who had recovered from COVID-19. The sequencing sample was made of PBMCs or T cells enriched from blood (not recorded which).

This CDR3 is CASSPWESNYGYTF. For the CDR3, the DNA is TGTGCCAGCAGCCCGTGGGAGAGTAACTATGGCTACACCTTC. J is TRBJ1-2 and V is TRBV7-9, with D unclear. This CDR3 comprises 14 residues. V was trimmed by 5 bases and J by 1 base, leaving 11 bases between them. From germline, CDR1 is SEHNR and CDR2 FQNEAQ (reference sequence).